The 28 T cell receptor beta chains below all came from one sample that was sequenced in a study of T cells in Graves' hyperthyroidism and ophthalmopathy (dated by TCRdb to about 2019). The protocol used for the library was multiplex PCR. TCRdb names Illumina HiSeq 2000 as the instrument used. Amplification of TCR beta CDR3 regions was carried out from RNA transcripts. A first-round RT-PCR of the TCR CDR3 used the HTBI primer set with the Qiagen OneStep RT-PCR kit. Using fastp trimming at Q25 and MiXCR clonotype assembly, TCRdb reanalyzed the public sequencing data and kept in-frame beta chains. Identical CDR3 proteins give one entry, which carries the most common genes and DNA. The sample records around 600,000 distinct CDR3 sequences, more than 13% of which are singletons. The ten most abundant clones make up 7.1% of the sample. The material sequenced was blood. The source of these receptors is a young woman with Graves' ophthalmopathy.

The sample holds many counts of this clonotype. This sequence joins TRBV12-3 or TRBV12-4 and TRBJ2-5, with 8 positions matching TRBD1. This CDR3 spans 16 amino acids. V trimming: 6 bases; J trimming: 2 bases; junction bases outside the gene matches: 11. The CDR3 sequence is CASSPGTGLFQETQYF. CDR3 DNA: TGTGCCAGCAGCCCCGGGACAGGATTATTTCAAGAGACCCAGTACTTC.

This clonotype was recorded many times. The V call is TRBV7-2, the J call TRBJ2-7; D might be TRBD1 (7 bases). The CDR3 contains 15 residues. Germline CDR1 and CDR2: SGHTA and FQGNSA. V lost 0 bases and J lost 4, with 13 bases in between. CDR3: CASSLAGGQTYEQYF. DNA of the CDR3: TGTGCCAGCAGCTTAGCGGGGGGACAGACTTACGAGCAGTACTTC.

This rearrangement joins TRBV20-1 to TRBJ2-3; TRBD2 matches at 13 bases. The CDR3 spans 15 residues. Germline V CDR1 and CDR2: DFQATT, SNEGSKA (reference sequence). With 5 bases clipped from V and 2 bases from J, the junction kept 4 bases outside the gene matches. CDR3 sequence: CSAETSGRATDTQYF. The CDR3 DNA reads TGCAGTGCTGAAACTAGCGGGAGGGCCACAGATACGCAGTATTTT.

This clonotype has just a few counts. The chain is built from TRBV6-1 and TRBJ1-4; TRBD1 is a possible D gene (6 bases). CDR3 length equals 15 residues. Trimming cost V 2 bases and J 8 bases, with 15 bases left between them. CDR1 is MNHNS, CDR2 SASEGT, per germline. The CDR3 spells CASSEQGTWEEKLFF. The CDR3 DNA reads TGTGCCAGCAGTGAACAGGGGACTTGGGAGGAAAAACTGTTTTTT.

The sample holds many counts of this clonotype. V usage is TRBV7-9 and J usage is TRBJ1-2; D unclear. The CDR3 runs 12 residues. Trimming left V 5 bases short and J 8 bases short, with 12 bases between. Germline CDR1 SEHNR, CDR2 FQNEAQ (reference sequence). The CDR3: CASSDLLGGYTF. The CDR3 region has the DNA TGTGCCAGCAGCGATTTATTGGGGGGCTACACCTTC.

The chain links TRBV6-2 or TRBV6-3 to TRBJ2-1; 14 bases line up with TRBD2. The CDR3 totals 17 residues. The trim removed 0 bases at V and 9 bases at J, leaving 7 bases unmatched. CDR1 MNHEY and CDR2 SVGEGT come from the germline V gene. CDR3 region: CASSYSGLAGEEVEQFF. In DNA form, the CDR3 reads TGTGCCAGCAGTTACTCGGGACTAGCGGGAGAGGAGGTTGAGCAGTTCTTC.

This clonotype turned up a few times. The V call is TRBV19, the J call TRBJ2-5, with unresolved D. Trimming shortened V by 8 bases and J by 3 bases, and 7 bases separated the two germline ends. CDR1 is LNHDA, CDR2 SQIVND, per germline (reference sequence). This CDR3 is 11 amino acids long. CDR3 DNA sequence: TGTGCCAGTCCCAACAAAGAGACCCAGTACTTC. It is translated as CASPNKETQYF.

This clonotype appeared many times. The rearrangement links TRBV12-5 to TRBJ2-3; 13 bases line up with TRBD2. CDR3 size: 18 residues. J was trimmed by 0 bases and V by 7 bases; bases with no gene match: 10. Germline loops: CDR1 LGHNT, CDR2 FRNRAP. The CDR3 DNA sequence: TGTGCTAGTGCCGTTACGGGACTAGCGGGACTTAGCACAGATACGCAGTATTTT. It is translated as CASAVTGLAGLSTDTQYF.

This chain uses TRBV4-3 with TRBJ1-2, with D tentatively TRBD1 (5 bases). The CDR3 runs 15 residues. Trimming cost V 0 bases and J 4 bases, with 12 bases left between them. The germline gives CDR1 LGHNA, CDR2 YSLEER. The chain's CDR3 is CASSQDCRDCYGYTF. The CDR3 nucleotides read TGCGCCAGCAGCCAAGATTGCCGGGACTGCTATGGCTACACCTTC.

This clonotype was observed once. The genes are TRBV6-2 or TRBV6-3 and TRBJ1-3; D remains unclear. The CDR3 length is 11 residues. Germline V gene data show CDR1 as MNHEY and CDR2 as SVGEGT. Trimming removed 6 bases at V and 5 bases at J, with 5 bases between. The chain's CDR3 is CASRRRNTIYF. The CDR3 nucleotides read TGTGCCAGCAGAAGAAGAAACACCATATATTTT.

This clonotype has a count of ten or more. The chain joins TRBV12-3 or TRBV12-4 to TRBJ1-1; D is undetermined. V was cut by 6 bases and J by 5 bases, with 10 bases left in between. The CDR3 consists of 12 residues. The CDR3 region is CASSPGETEAFF. Written as DNA, the CDR3 is TGTGCCAGCAGCCCGGGAGAGACTGAAGCTTTCTTT.

J is TRBJ2-7 and V is TRBV12-3 or TRBV12-4; TRBD2 agrees at 8 bases. J was trimmed by 6 bases and V by 3 bases; bases with no gene match: 16. There are 17 residues in the CDR3. This CDR3 reads CASSFVSGGPLGAEQYF. As DNA, the CDR3 is TGTGCCAGCAGTTTCGTGTCGGGAGGGCCCCTCGGGGCCGAGCAGTACTTC.

This clonotype was detected many times. The V gene is TRBV2, the J gene TRBJ1-3, with a tentative D call TRBD1 (6 bases). Germline V gives CDR1 SNHLY, CDR2 FYNNEI. Between the trimmed V and J ends, which lost 5 bases and 4 bases, there was a span of 15 bases. The CDR3 length is 15 residues. CDR3 in DNA: TGTGCCAGCAGTCATACACAGGGCGGAGGAAACACCATATATTTT. This translates into CASSHTQGGGNTIYF.

This clonotype was counted at least ten times. The rearrangement links TRBV11-3 to TRBJ2-2; TRBD2 is a possible D gene (5 bases). Germline loops: CDR1 SGHNT, CDR2 YENEEA. CDR3 size: 13 residues. V lost 5 bases to trimming and J lost 5 bases, with 9 bases between them. The chain's CDR3 is CASSPRTTGELFF. The CDR3 DNA is TGTGCCAGCAGCCCCCGGACTACCGGGGAGCTGTTTTTT.

This clonotype was seen many times. The chain is built from TRBV2 and TRBJ2-7, with 8 bases fitting TRBD2. CDR1 SNHLY and CDR2 FYNNEI come from the germline V gene. The ends lost 10 bases at V and 2 bases at J; junction bases unmatched: 13. This CDR3 is built from 15 residues. The CDR3 loop reads CAIIGRLAPTYEQYF. The DNA of the CDR3 is TGTGCCATCATAGGTAGACTAGCGCCTACCTACGAGCAGTACTTC. Variable domain in full (rest from reference TRBV2 and TRBJ2-7): EPEVTQTPSHQVTQMGQEVILRCVPISNHLYFYWYRQILGQKVEFLVSFYNNEISEKSEIFDDQFSVERPDGSNFTLKIRSTKLEDSAMYFCAIIGRLAPTYEQYFGPGTRLTVT.

This clonotype has at least ten counts. V usage is TRBV28 and J usage is TRBJ2-2; 8 bases match TRBD2. From germline, CDR1 is MDHEN and CDR2 SYDVKM. The trim removed 8 bases at V and 6 bases at J, leaving 11 bases unmatched. The CDR3 is made up of 15 amino acids. The CDR3 loop is CASVLSGSTPGELFF. The CDR3 DNA sequence: TGTGCCAGCGTACTCAGCGGGAGTACTCCCGGGGAGCTGTTTTTT.

Only a few counts were recorded for this clonotype. The CDR3 nucleotides read TGTGCCAGCAGCTCACGACAGTACACAGATACGCAGTATTTT. Amino acid sequence: CASSSRQYTDTQYF. The rearrangement uses TRBV14 and TRBJ2-3; possibly TRBD1 for D (5 bases). This CDR3 region has 14 residues. The V end lost 5 bases, the J end lost 2 bases, and 11 bases lay between the germline ends. The germline gives CDR1 SGHDN, CDR2 FVKESK.

The rearrangement joins TRBV12-3 or TRBV12-4 to TRBJ1-5; possibly TRBD1 for D (5 bases). The CDR3 totals 16 residues. Trimming pared 8 bases from V and 2 bases from J, leaving 19 bases between. CDR3 loop: CASGRWRGEGNQPQHF. DNA of the CDR3: TGTGCCAGCGGTCGATGGAGGGGCGAGGGCAATCAGCCCCAGCATTTT.

This clonotype was recorded many times. The chain links TRBV12-3 or TRBV12-4 to TRBJ1-2; a possible D gene is TRBD1 (5 bases). V was clipped by 7 bases and J by 9 bases, with 24 bases between them. CDR3 length: 15 amino acids. The CDR3 bases are TGTGCCAGCACCTCCGGTAGTGGGGGTTCTTATAGCTACACCTTC. This gives the protein CASTSGSGGSYSYTF.

This clonotype was seen more than once but under ten times. Just one base apart from a much larger clone, this may be a read error. The chain uses TRBV12-3 or TRBV12-4 and TRBJ1-5, with TRBD1 matching 7 bases. The CDR3 runs to 14 residues. The CDR3 sequence: CASRATGRNRPQHF. The CDR3 nucleotides read TGTGCCAGCAGGGCGACAGGGCGCAATCGGCCCCAGCATTTT.

The V gene is TRBV7-9, the J gene TRBJ2-4, with D tentatively TRBD2 (7 bases). This CDR3 is built from 14 residues. V was trimmed by 7 bases and J by 3 bases, leaving 13 bases between them. The V gene's germline CDR1 is SEHNR and CDR2 FQNEAQ (reference sequence). This chain's CDR3 is CASKRGGDKNIQYF. The CDR3 region has the DNA TGTGCCAGCAAACGCGGGGGCGACAAAAACATTCAGTACTTC.

This rearrangement joins TRBV6-5 to TRBJ1-2, with D perhaps TRBD1 (5 bases). Germline V gives CDR1 MNHEY, CDR2 SVGAGI. Trimming stripped 0 bases from V and 4 bases from J, with 21 bases between. This CDR3 region has 18 residues. The CDR3 protein is CASSYSGREVGDFYGYTF. The CDR3 DNA is TGTGCCAGCAGTTACTCTGGCAGGGAAGTAGGAGACTTCTATGGCTACACCTTC.

There are many counts of this clonotype. The chain has TRBV28 and TRBJ2-7; 7 bases are shared with TRBD1. The CDR3 has 16 amino acids. V was clipped by 5 bases and J by 3 bases; unmatched bases: 13. CDR1 and CDR2 (germline): MDHEN, SYDVKM. CDR3 bases: TGTGCCAGCAGTGGGAACGACAGGGCGAGCTTCTACGAGCAGTACTTC. It codes for CASSGNDRASFYEQYF.

This clonotype was seen many times. The chain uses TRBV5-6 and TRBJ2-5, with 7 nucleotides matching TRBD1. Germline V gene data show CDR1 as SGHDT and CDR2 as YYEEEE. The V gene end was trimmed by 5 bases and the J gene end by 3 bases; junction bases not matched to a gene: 13. The CDR3 has 16 residues. The CDR3 spells CASRNRGGDIEETQYF. The CDR3 nucleotides are TGTGCCAGCAGAAACCGAGGGGGCGATATTGAAGAGACCCAGTACTTC.

The chain is built from TRBV6-2 or TRBV6-3 and TRBJ1-6, with 9 bases matching TRBD1. Germline V gives CDR1 MNHEY, CDR2 SVGEGT. The CDR3 has 16 residues. V lost 4 bases, J lost 13 bases, and 14 bases stayed unmatched. CDR3 sequence: CASSLPGTGPSFPLHF. The CDR3 nucleotides are TGTGCCAGCAGTTTACCCGGGACAGGGCCGAGTTTTCCCCTCCACTTT.

In this sample, this clonotype turned up a few times. CDR3 protein: CASRRTGSPLGYTF. CDR3 nucleotide sequence: TGTGCCAGCAGACGGACAGGGTCGCCGCTGGGCTACACCTTC. This rearrangement joins TRBV6-1 to TRBJ1-2; 8 positions match TRBD1. The CDR3 sequence is 14 residues long. The J segment lost 8 bases and the V segment lost 6 bases, leaving 11 bases of the junction unmatched. CDR1 and CDR2 (germline): MNHNS, SASEGT.

There are a few counts of this clonotype. The chain recombines TRBV6-5 with TRBJ2-3; 16 bases line up with TRBD2. The CDR3 consists of 19 residues. Trimming took 0 bases from V and 1 from J; bases not matched to a gene: 4. Germline CDR1 MNHEY, CDR2 SVGAGI. The CDR3 DNA reads TGTGCCAGCAGTTACTCCGGGACTAGCGGGAGGGCCGGCACAGATACGCAGTATTTT. This codes for CASSYSGTSGRAGTDTQYF.

About this clonotype: A junction end diverges from the germline sequence, so it may reflect a read error. CDR3 sequence (DNA): TGTGCCAGCAGCGAAGAGGAGGGACAGGGGGTAATCACAGATACGCAGTATTTT. Translated, it gives CASSEEEGQGVITDTQYF. V usage is TRBV14 and J usage is TRBJ2-3, with TRBD1 matching 11 bases. The CDR3 has 18 amino acids. In germline, CDR1 is SGHDN, CDR2 FVKESK.